This TCR beta chain derives from a study of T-cell reconstitution after alpha-beta-depleted transplantation in children. The length of the CDR3 is 14 residues. Trimming removed 5 bases from V and 10 bases from J, with 20 bases in between. Per the germline V gene, CDR1 is MNHEY and CDR2 is SMNVEV (reference sequence). Findings and limits, study-wide: Some patients showed high day-60 TCRbeta diversity, which derived from surviving recipient T cells and thymic progenitors.

Molecular barcoding with unique molecular identifiers was used for the TCRbeta library. TCRdb reprocessed the PCR reads with MiXCR, giving one entry per CDR3 protein. Of roughly 400,000 distinct CDR3 sequences detected, over 40% appear once; the ten largest clones hold 25% to 30%. Note on this clonotype: Its cognate antigen is unknown.

This rearrangement joins TRBV27 to TRBJ2-5; D remains unclear. The clonotype comes from a girl aged 2 to 10 with aplastic anemia, due to receive a stem cell transplant. The sequences come from PBMCs, collected before TCRalphabeta/CD19-depleted stem cell transplant. This CDR3 reads CASSPRTDGWGQYF. The DNA of the CDR3 is TGTGCCAGCAGTCCTCGGACCGACGGGTGGGGCCAGTACTTC.